This is a list of T cell receptor beta chains from one sample in a study of cytomegalovirus exposure and HLA in healthy donors. Sequencing used immunoSEQ multiplex PCR; TCRdb keeps in-frame clones, though not all of them. The sample lists tens of thousands of clones, around 58% occurring once. The sequencing input was PBMCs. The receptors originated from a man between 25 and 39 years old in good health and CMV-seropositive. Both conserved end residues are part of each CDR3. D genes are given only for firm matches. Rows may omit the clone size; those that give it use once, few, many or a size class.

J	D	size	V	CDR3	DNA
TRBJ2-7	-	few	TRBV7-6	CASSFTGSYEQYF	TGTGCCAGCAGCTTTACAGGGAGCTACGAGCAGTACTTC
TRBJ1-1	-	-	TRBV18	CASSPALTDKAFF	TGTGCCAGCTCACCTGCTTTGACAGATAAAGCTTTCTTT
TRBJ2-5	TRBD1	-	TRBV27	CASSYRGRTQETQYF	TGTGCCAGCAGTTACAGGGGCAGAACCCAAGAGACCCAGTACTTC
TRBJ2-5	-	-	TRBV5-8	CASSSGDLQETQYF	TGTGCCAGCAGCTCAGGGGACCTCCAAGAGACCCAGTACTTC
TRBJ2-7	-	-	TRBV5-1	CASSLGDYAREQYF	TGCGCCAGCAGCTTGGGTGACTACGCCCGCGAGCAGTACTTC
TRBJ1-5	-	-	TRBV19	CASSPGHTNQPQHF	TGTGCCAGTAGCCCGGGACATACCAATCAGCCCCAGCATTTT
TRBJ2-1	-	-	TRBV29-1	CSVEIRLRSPQPSYNEQFF	TGCAGCGTTGAAATTCGTCTCCGGTCCCCGCAACCGTCCTACAATGAGCAGTTCTTC
TRBJ2-7	TRBD1	-	TRBV7-2	CASSRETGDKGYEQYF	TGTGCCAGCAGCCGAGAGACAGGGGATAAGGGCTACGAGCAGTACTTC
TRBJ2-7	-	few	TRBV5-4	CASSLTGSYEQYF	TGTGCCAGCAGCTTGACAGGGTCCTACGAGCAGTACTTC
TRBJ1-1	-	-	TRBV28	CASSLQEKGEAFF	TGTGCCAGCAGTTTACAGGAGAAGGGGGAAGCTTTCTTT
TRBJ1-2	-	-	TRBV7-9	CASSLTENYGYTF	TGTGCCAGCAGCTTAACAGAAAACTATGGCTACACCTTC
TRBJ1-1	-	few	TRBV9	CASSVETVNTEAFF	TGTGCCAGCAGCGTGGAGACAGTGAACACTGAAGCTTTCTTT
TRBJ1-1	-	-	TRBV6-4	CASSLSDKHPLGAFF	TGTGCCAGCAGCCTATCGGACAAGCACCCCCTGGGAGCTTTCTTT
TRBJ2-1	-	-	TRBV5-1	CASSLDNNEQFF	TGCGCCAGCAGCTTGGACAATAATGAGCAGTTCTTC
TRBJ1-2	TRBD1	few	TRBV5-4	CASSKNRGDNYGYTF	TGTGCCAGCAGCAAGAACAGGGGAGATAACTATGGCTACACCTTC
TRBJ2-5	TRBD2	once	TRBV7-9	CSSSPTAGDQYF	TGTTCCAGCAGCCCCACAGCGGGGGACCAGTACTTC
TRBJ2-7	TRBD2	-	TRBV13	CASSFLAGGVEQYF	TGTGCCAGCAGCTTCCTAGCGGGGGGCGTCGAGCAGTACTTC
TRBJ2-7	-	-	TRBV30	CAWSGIKGGEQYF	TGTGCCTGGAGTGGAATTAAAGGGGGAGAGCAGTACTTC
TRBJ2-1	TRBD2	-	TRBV9	CASSVASGNNEQFF	TGTGCCAGCAGCGTAGCTAGCGGAAACAATGAGCAGTTCTTC
TRBJ2-7	-	-	TRBV6-1	CASSEATGFEQYF	TGTGCCAGCAGTGAAGCTACGGGGTTCGAGCAGTACTTC
TRBJ2-2	TRBD2	-	TRBV19	CASRQSGSGNTGELFF	TGTGCCAGTAGGCAAAGCGGGAGCGGGAACACCGGGGAGCTGTTTTTT
TRBJ2-3	TRBD2	-	TRBV27	CASSLSLGWVAGGPSDTQYF	TGTGCCAGCAGTTTATCGTTGGGGTGGGTAGCGGGGGGGCCCTCAGATACGCAGTATTTT
TRBJ2-5	TRBD1	-	TRBV7-8	CASSFSGTGKETQYF	TGTGCCAGCAGCTTCTCCGGGACAGGGAAGGAGACCCAGTACTTC
TRBJ2-7	-	-	TRBV27	CASSLDGQSSYEQYF	TGTGCCAGCAGTTTAGACGGACAGAGCTCCTACGAGCAGTACTTC
TRBJ1-6	-	-	TRBV19	CASSITDLVSPLHF	TGTGCCAGTAGTATAACGGACTTGGTATCACCCCTCCACTTT
TRBJ2-5	TRBD2	-	TRBV29-1	CSVGLAGVVREQYF	TGCAGCGTTGGACTAGCGGGGGTAGTAAGGGAGCAGTACTTC
TRBJ2-7	-	-	TRBV28	CASSQPGVPYEQYF	TGTGCCAGCAGTCAACCGGGAGTCCCTTACGAGCAGTACTTC
TRBJ1-2	TRBD1	-	TRBV20-1	CSAGQGRGYTF	TGCAGTGCCGGACAGGGACGTGGCTACACCTTC
TRBJ2-3	TRBD2	-	TRBV10-3	CAISEELADLTDTQYF	TGTGCCATCAGTGAAGAGCTAGCGGATCTTACAGATACGCAGTATTTT
TRBJ1-5	-	-	TRBV4-2	CASSQEASSNQPQHF	TGTGCCAGCAGCCAAGAGGCCAGTTCCAATCAGCCCCAGCATTTT
TRBJ1-5	TRBD1	-	TRBV28	CASSPPRDRSPWAHF	TGTGCCAGCAGCCCTCCCCGGGACAGGTCCCCTTGGGCGCATTTT
TRBJ2-3	-	-	TRBV14	CASSQVEVRRGADTQYF	TGTGCCAGCAGCCAAGTTGAGGTACGGAGGGGCGCAGATACGCAGTATTTT
TRBJ2-2	TRBD1	-	TRBV14	CASSQGDRELTGELFF	TGTGCCAGCAGCCAAGGTGACAGGGAATTGACTGGGGAGCTGTTTTTT
TRBJ2-5	TRBD2	-	TRBV18	CASSGGDYYQETQYF	TGTGCCAGCTCCGGGGGGGATTACTACCAAGAGACCCAGTACTTC
TRBJ2-5	TRBD2	-	TRBV7-6	CASSLVPGGQETQYF	TGTGCCAGCAGCTTAGTTCCGGGGGGGCAGGAGACCCAGTACTTC
TRBJ2-5	-	-	TRBV13	CASSLYGAGETQYF	TGTGCCAGCAGCCTGTATGGGGCGGGGGAGACCCAGTACTTC
TRBJ1-5	-	-	TRBV4-2	CASSHGLISNQPQHF	TGTGCCAGCAGCCACGGACTGATTAGCAATCAGCCCCAGCATTTT
TRBJ1-1	TRBD1	-	TRBV7-3	CASSVTGETEAFF	TGTGCCAGCAGCGTTACAGGGGAGACTGAAGCTTTCTTT
TRBJ2-5	TRBD2	few	TRBV11-2	CASSLHRGGISETQYF	TGTGCCAGCAGCCTACACCGGGGAGGGATATCAGAGACCCAGTACTTC
TRBJ2-5	TRBD2	-	TRBV5-4	CASSLGGGAFETQYF	TGTGCCAGCAGCTTAGGCGGGGGGGCCTTTGAGACCCAGTACTTC
TRBJ2-7	-	few	TRBV18	CASSQGGEREQYF	TGTGCCAGCTCGCAAGGGGGGGAACGCGAGCAGTACTTC
TRBJ2-1	-	-	TRBV27	CASSVTTGSYNEQFF	TGTGCCAGCAGTGTAACGACAGGTTCCTACAATGAGCAGTTCTTC
TRBJ2-1	-	-	TRBV19	CASMSGSRVSYNEQFF	TGTGCCAGTATGTCGGGCTCCAGGGTCTCCTACAATGAGCAGTTCTTC
TRBJ2-1	TRBD2	-	TRBV6-1	CASNKRGGSNEQFF	TGTGCCAGCAATAAGCGGGGGGGCTCCAATGAGCAGTTCTTC
TRBJ1-1	-	few	TRBV28	CASSSPGTKDEAFF	TGTGCCAGCAGTTCGCCCGGGACAAAGGATGAAGCTTTCTTT
TRBJ2-7	-	-	TRBV29-1	CSVRQNEQYF	TGCAGCGTTAGACAGAACGAGCAGTACTTC
TRBJ2-3	TRBD2	-	TRBV6-5	CASSASGGDTDTQYF	TGTGCCAGCAGCGCTAGCGGGGGGGACACAGATACGCAGTATTTT
TRBJ2-1	-	-	TRBV5-4	CASSSPVNEQFF	TGTGCCAGCAGCTCTCCAGTAAATGAGCAGTTCTTC
TRBJ2-3	-	-	TRBV4-3	CASSQEAGLADTQYF	TGCGCCAGCAGCCAAGAGGCGGGATTGGCAGATACGCAGTATTTT
TRBJ1-5	TRBD1	once	TRBV27	CASSPGGPYQPQHF	TGTGCCAGCAGCCCAGGGGGTCCCTATCAGCCCCAGCATTTT
TRBJ1-5	TRBD1	-	TRBV4-1	CASSHRYTSQGGKGQPQHF	TGCGCCAGCAGCCACCGATACACCTCCCAGGGGGGAAAGGGTCAGCCCCAGCATTTT
TRBJ2-1	TRBD2	-	TRBV5-1	CASSLDPAGDNEQFF	TGCGCCAGCAGCTTGGATCCAGCGGGGGACAATGAGCAGTTCTTC
TRBJ1-1	TRBD1	once	TRBV10-1	CASSERSQRGPNTEAFF	TGCGCCAGCAGTGAGCGATCCCAAAGGGGGCCGAACACTGAAGCTTTCTTT